The entry below gives a single T cell receptor beta chain sequence along with its context. What it binds is unknown. Amplification yielded TCR beta CDR3 regions, with RNA transcripts as the source. Using the HTBI primer set, a first-round RT-PCR was run on the TCR CDR3. TCRdb ran MiXCR on the multiplex PCR reads and lists one entry per CDR3 protein. The table lists approximately 400,000 distinct CDR3 sequences, roughly 20% of them singletons. The sample is drawn from a study of T cells in Graves' hyperthyroidism and ophthalmopathy. About the research overall: Peripheral blood was secured at the point of initial diagnosis, before any treatment. Study results and limitations: Most expanded thyroid clonotypes above 0.001 recurred in blood. Separating ophthalmopathy from stable hyperthyroidism was achieved by a 13 V-J model.

Germline V gene data show CDR1 as DFQATT and CDR2 as SNEGSKA (reference sequence). With 6 bases clipped from V and 4 bases from J, the junction kept 5 bases outside the gene matches. The CDR3 sequence is 13 residues long. The origin of this receptor is a man younger than 30 with Graves' ophthalmopathy. The sample taken for sequencing was blood. V gene TRBV20-1 combines with J gene TRBJ1-4, with TRBD1 identical over 7 bases. Written as DNA, the CDR3 is TGCAGTGCGCGGGACAGCCATAATGAAAAACTGTTTTTT. It codes for CSARDSHNEKLFF.